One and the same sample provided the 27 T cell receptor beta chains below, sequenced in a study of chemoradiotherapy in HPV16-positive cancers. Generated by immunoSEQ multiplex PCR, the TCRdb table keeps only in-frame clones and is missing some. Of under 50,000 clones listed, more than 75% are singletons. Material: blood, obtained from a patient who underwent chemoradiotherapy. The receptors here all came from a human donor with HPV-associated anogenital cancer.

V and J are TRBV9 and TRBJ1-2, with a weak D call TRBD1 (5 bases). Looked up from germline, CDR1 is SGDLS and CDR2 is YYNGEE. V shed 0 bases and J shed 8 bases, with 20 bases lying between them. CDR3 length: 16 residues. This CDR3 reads CASSVGGRRGGSGYTF. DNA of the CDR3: TGTGCCAGCAGCGTAGGCGGGAGGCGCGGGGGTTCCGGCTACACCTTC.

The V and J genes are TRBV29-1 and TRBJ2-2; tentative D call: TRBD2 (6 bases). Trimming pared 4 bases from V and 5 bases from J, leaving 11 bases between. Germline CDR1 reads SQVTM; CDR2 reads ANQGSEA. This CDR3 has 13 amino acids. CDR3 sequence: CSVVGGATGELFF. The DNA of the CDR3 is TGCAGCGTTGTAGGCGGGGCGACCGGGGAGCTGTTTTTT.

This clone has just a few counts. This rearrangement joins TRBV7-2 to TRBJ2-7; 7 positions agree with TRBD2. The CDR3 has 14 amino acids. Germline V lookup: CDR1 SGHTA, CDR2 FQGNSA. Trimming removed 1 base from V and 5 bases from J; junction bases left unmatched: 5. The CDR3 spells CASSLVGGKNEQYF. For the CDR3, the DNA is TGTGCCAGCAGCTTAGTCGGGGGGAAAAACGAGCAGTACTTC.

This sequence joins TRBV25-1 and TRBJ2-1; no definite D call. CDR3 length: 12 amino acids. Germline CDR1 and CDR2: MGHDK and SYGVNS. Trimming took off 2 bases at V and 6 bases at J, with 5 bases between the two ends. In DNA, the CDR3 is TGTGCCAGCAGTGAACAAGGCAATGAGCAGTTCTTC. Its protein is CASSEQGNEQFF.

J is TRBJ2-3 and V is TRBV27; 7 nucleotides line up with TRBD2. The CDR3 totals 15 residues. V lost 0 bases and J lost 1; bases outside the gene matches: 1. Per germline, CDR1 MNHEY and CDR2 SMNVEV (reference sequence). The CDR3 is CASSLSSGGTDTQYF. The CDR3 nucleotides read TGTGCCAGCAGTTTATCAAGCGGGGGCACAGATACGCAGTATTTT.

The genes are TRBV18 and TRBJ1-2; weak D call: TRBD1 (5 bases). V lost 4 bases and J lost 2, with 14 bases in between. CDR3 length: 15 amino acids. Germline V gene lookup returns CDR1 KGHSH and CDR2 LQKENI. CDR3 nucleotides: TGTGCCAGCTCACGTGACAGTCAACAAAACTATGGCTACACCTTC. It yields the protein CASSRDSQQNYGYTF.

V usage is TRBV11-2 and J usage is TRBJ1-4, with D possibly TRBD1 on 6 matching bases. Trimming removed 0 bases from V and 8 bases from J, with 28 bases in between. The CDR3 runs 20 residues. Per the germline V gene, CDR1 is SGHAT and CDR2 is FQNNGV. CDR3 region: CASSLESPRQGRRVREKLFF. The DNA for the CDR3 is TGTGCCAGCAGCTTAGAGTCCCCCCGCCAGGGGAGGAGGGTTAGGGAAAAACTGTTTTTT.

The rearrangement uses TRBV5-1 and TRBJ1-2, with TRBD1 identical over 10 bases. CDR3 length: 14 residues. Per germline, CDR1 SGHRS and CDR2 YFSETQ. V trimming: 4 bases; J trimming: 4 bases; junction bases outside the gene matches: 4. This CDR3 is CASSGTGASYGYTF. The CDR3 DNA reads TGCGCCAGCAGCGGGACAGGGGCCTCCTATGGCTACACCTTC.

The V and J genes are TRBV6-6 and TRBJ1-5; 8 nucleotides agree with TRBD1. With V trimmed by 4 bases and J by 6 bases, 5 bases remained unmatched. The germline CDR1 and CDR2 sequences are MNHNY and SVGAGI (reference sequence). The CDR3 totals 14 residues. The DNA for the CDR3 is TGTGCCAGCAGTTCGCAGGGGGCGCGTCAGCCCCAGCATTTT. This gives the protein CASSSQGARQPQHF.

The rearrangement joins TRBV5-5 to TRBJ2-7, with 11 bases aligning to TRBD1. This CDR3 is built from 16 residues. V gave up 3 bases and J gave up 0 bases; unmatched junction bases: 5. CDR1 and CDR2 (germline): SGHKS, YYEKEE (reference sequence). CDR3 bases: TGTGCCAGCAGCTGGGGGACAGGGGGGATCTCCTACGAGCAGTACTTC. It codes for CASSWGTGGISYEQYF. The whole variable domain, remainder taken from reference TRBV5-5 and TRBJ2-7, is DAGVTQSPTHLIKTRGQQVTLRCSPISGHKSVSWYQQVLGQGPQFIFQYYEKEERGRGNFPDRFSARQFPNYSSELNVNALLLGDSALYLCASSWGTGGISYEQYFGPGTRLTVT.

CDR3 amino acids: CASSLVLHEQYF. CDR3 coding DNA: TGTGCCAGCAGCTTAGTCCTCCACGAGCAGTACTTC. The chain employs TRBV7-9 and TRBJ2-7, with D hard to call. This CDR3 is 12 amino acids long. Germline CDR1 is SEHNR and CDR2 is FQNEAQ (reference sequence). Trimming pared 1 base from V and 5 bases from J, leaving 6 bases between.

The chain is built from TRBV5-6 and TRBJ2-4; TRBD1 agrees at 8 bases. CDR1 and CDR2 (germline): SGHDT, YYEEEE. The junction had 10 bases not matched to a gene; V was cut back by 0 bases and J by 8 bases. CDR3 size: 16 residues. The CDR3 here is CASSLGTGTTGYIQYF. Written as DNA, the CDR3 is TGTGCCAGCAGCTTGGGGACAGGGACAACCGGTTACATTCAGTACTTC.

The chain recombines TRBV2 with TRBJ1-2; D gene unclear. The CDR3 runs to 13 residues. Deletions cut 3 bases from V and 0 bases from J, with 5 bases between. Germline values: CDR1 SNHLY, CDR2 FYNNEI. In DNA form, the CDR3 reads TGTGCCAGCAGTGACGGAGCTAACTATGGCTACACCTTC. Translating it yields CASSDGANYGYTF. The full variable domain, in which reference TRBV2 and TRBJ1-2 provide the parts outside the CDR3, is EPEVTQTPSHQVTQMGQEVILRCVPISNHLYFYWYRQILGQKVEFLVSFYNNEISEKSEIFDDQFSVERPDGSNFTLKIRSTKLEDSAMYFCASSDGANYGYTFGSGTRLTVV.

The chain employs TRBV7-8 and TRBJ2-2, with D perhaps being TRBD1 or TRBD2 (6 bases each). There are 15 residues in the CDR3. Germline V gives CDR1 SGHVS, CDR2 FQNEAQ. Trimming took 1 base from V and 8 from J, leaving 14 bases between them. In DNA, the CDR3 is TGTGCCAGCAGCTTAGTTGCCGGGGGCGGTGGGGAGCTGTTTTTT. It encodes CASSLVAGGGGELFF.

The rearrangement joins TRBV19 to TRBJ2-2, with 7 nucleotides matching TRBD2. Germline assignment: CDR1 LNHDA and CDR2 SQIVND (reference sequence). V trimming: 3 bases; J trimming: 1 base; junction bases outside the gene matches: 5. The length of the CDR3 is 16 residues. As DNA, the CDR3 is TGTGCCAGTAGTATGTGGGGGGGTGTGAACACCGGGGAGCTGTTTTTT. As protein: CASSMWGGVNTGELFF.

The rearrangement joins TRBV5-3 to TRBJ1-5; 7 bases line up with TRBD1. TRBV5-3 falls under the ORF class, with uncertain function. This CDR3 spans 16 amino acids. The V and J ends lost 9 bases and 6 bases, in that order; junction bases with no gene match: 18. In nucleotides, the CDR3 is TGTGCCAACACGGGGACCCCAGGGGGAGGCGGTCAGCCCCAGCATTTT. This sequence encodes CANTGTPGGGGQPQHF.

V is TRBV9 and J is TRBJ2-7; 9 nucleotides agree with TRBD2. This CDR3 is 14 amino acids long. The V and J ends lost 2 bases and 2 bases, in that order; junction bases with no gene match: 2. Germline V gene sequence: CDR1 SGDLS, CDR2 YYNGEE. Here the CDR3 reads CASSVGGGAYEQYF. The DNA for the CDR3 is TGTGCCAGCAGCGTGGGCGGGGGGGCCTACGAGCAGTACTTC.

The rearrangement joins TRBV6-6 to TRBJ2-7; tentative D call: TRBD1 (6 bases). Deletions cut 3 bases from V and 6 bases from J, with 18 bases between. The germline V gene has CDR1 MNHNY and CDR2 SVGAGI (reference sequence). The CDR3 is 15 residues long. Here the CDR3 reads CASSYLDSAASEQYF. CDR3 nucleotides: TGTGCCAGCAGTTATCTGGACAGCGCTGCTAGCGAGCAGTACTTC.

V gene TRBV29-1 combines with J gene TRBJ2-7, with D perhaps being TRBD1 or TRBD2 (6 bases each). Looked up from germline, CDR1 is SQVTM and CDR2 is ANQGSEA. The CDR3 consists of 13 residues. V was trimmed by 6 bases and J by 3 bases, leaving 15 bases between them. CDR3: CSVGGGTGYEQYF. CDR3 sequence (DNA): TGCAGCGTAGGGGGAGGAACGGGCTACGAGCAGTACTTC.

CDR3 region: CASSALAGRQETQYF. The CDR3 region has the DNA TGTGCCAGCAGCGCGCTAGCGGGCCGACAAGAGACCCAGTACTTC. V gene TRBV7-8 combines with J gene TRBJ2-5; 8 positions agree with TRBD2. CDR1 and CDR2 (germline): SGHVS, FQNEAQ. The CDR3 covers 15 residues. The V and J ends lost 5 bases and 2 bases, in that order; junction bases with no gene match: 7. The full variable domain, its missing parts supplied by reference TRBV7-8 and TRBJ2-5, is GAGVSQSPRYKVAKRGQDVALRCDPISGHVSLFWYQQALGQGPEFLTYFQNEAQLDKSGLPSDRFFAERPEGSVSTLKIQRTQQEDSAVYLCASSALAGRQETQYFGPGTRLLVL.

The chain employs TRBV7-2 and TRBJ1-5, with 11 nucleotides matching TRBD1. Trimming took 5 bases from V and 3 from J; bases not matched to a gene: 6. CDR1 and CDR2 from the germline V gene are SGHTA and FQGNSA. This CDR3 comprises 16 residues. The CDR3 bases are TGTGCCAGCAGCCATCGGGACAGGGGGTACAATCAGCCCCAGCATTTT. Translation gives CASSHRDRGYNQPQHF.

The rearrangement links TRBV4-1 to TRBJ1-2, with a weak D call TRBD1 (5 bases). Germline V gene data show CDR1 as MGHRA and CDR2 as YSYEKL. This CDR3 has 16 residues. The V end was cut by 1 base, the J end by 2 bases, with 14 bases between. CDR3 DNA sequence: TGCGCCAGCAGCCAAGTCTGGGGCGCTTTAAACTATGGCTACACCTTC. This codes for CASSQVWGALNYGYTF.

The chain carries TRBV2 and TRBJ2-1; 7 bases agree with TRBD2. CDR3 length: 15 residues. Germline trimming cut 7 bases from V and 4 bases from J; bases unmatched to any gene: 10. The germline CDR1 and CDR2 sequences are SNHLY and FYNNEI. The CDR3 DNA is TGTGCCAGCAACATTCGGGGGGAAAGATACAATGAGCAGTTCTTC. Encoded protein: CASNIRGERYNEQFF.

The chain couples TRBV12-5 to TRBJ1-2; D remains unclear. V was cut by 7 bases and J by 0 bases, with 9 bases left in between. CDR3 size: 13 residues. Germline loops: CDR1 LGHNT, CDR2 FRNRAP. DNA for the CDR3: TGTGCTAGTGTGTCAGGTGCTAACTATGGCTACACCTTC. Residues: CASVSGANYGYTF.

In nucleotides, the CDR3 is TGTGCCAGCAGCTTATCGGATCCCTCCTACAATGAGCAGTTCTTC. It translates to CASSLSDPSYNEQFF. V usage is TRBV11-2 and J usage is TRBJ2-1; D is ambiguous. V was trimmed by 2 bases and J by 0 bases, leaving 8 bases between them. The CDR3 is 15 amino acids. Looked up from germline, CDR1 is SGHAT and CDR2 is FQNNGV.

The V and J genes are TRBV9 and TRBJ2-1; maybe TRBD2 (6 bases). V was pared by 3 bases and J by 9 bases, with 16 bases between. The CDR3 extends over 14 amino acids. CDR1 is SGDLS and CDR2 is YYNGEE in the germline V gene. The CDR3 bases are TGTGCCAGCAGCGCCGGGACCGTCGGGAGTGAGCAGTTCTTC. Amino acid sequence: CASSAGTVGSEQFF.

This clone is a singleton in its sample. In nucleotides, the CDR3 is TGTGCCAGCAGCCAAGGGCGGGGGGTCTTCTCCGAGCAGTACTTC. Translation gives CASSQGRGVFSEQYF. The chain has TRBV4-2 and TRBJ2-7; 8 positions agree with TRBD2. V trimming: 1 base; J trimming: 6 bases; junction bases outside the gene matches: 8. In germline, CDR1 is LGHNA, CDR2 YNFKEQ. This CDR3 is built from 15 residues.